This is a list of T cell receptor beta chains from one sample in a study of shared clonotypes between healthy human individuals. Clones were sequenced by immunoSEQ multiplex PCR, and TCRdb holds only the in-frame ones, with some missing. The table shows 550,000 to 850,000 clones, with 55% to 75% occurring only once. Material: memory CD4+ T cells sorted from blood. The receptors come from a young woman in good health. The CDR3 runs from the conserved cysteine through the conserved F or W. The order of the fields is V gene, J gene, D gene, clone size, CDR3 DNA, CDR3 protein. The D gene is left open where the match is weak. Size is stated for part of the rows, as once, few or many counts, or as a class when the clone is expanded.

>TRBV11-2|TRBJ2-5|NA|NA
TGTGCCTCCAGCGTCCAGGGGTTTTCCCAAGAGACCCAGTACTTC
CASSVQGFSQETQYF
>TRBV5-4|TRBJ1-4|NA|NA
TGTGCCAGCAGCCCCGAATCCGGGGGGGGAACAACTAATGAAAAACTGTTTTTT
CASSPESGGGTTNEKLFF
>TRBV19|TRBJ1-2|NA|NA
TGTGCCAGTAGTATTCTATCACAGGGCCTTGACTATGGCTACACCTTC
CASSILSQGLDYGYTF
>TRBV18|TRBJ1-1|NA|NA
TGTGCCAGCTCACCCTCGACGGAGAACACTGAAGCTTTCTTT
CASSPSTENTEAFF
>TRBV2|TRBJ1-4|NA|NA
TGTGCCAGCAGTGGGGAGGCCGAGGCCGTTCGGTTTTTT
CASSGEAEAVRFF
>TRBV27|TRBJ2-7|NA|NA
TGTGCCAGCCGCGGCGGGGCAACCTACGAGCAGTACTTC
CASRGGATYEQYF
>TRBV9|TRBJ2-7|NA|once
TGTGCCAGCGGTAGCTCCTACGAGCAGTACTTC
CASGSSYEQYF
>TRBV19|TRBJ2-2|NA|few
TGTGCCAGTAGTATCAACCTCAGGGTTGGGAACGGGGAGCTGTTTTTT
CASSINLRVGNGELFF
>TRBV19|TRBJ2-7|NA|NA
TGTGCCAGTAGTAACCTCAACACCCCCGCCGGGTCCCCCTCCTACGAGCAGTACTTC
CASSNLNTPAGSPSYEQYF
>TRBV19|TRBJ2-3|TRBD1|NA
TGTGCCAGTAGCCAAGGGACAGGGTCTGTGGATACGCAGTATTTT
CASSQGTGSVDTQYF
>TRBV11-2|TRBJ2-5|TRBD2|NA
TGTGCCAGCAGCTCCGGGACTATGAGGGAGACCCAGTACTTC
CASSSGTMRETQYF
>TRBV5-6|TRBJ1-1|TRBD1|NA
TGTGCCAGCAGCCACTTCGACAGGGTGAACACTGAAGCTTTCTTT
CASSHFDRVNTEAFF
>TRBV28|TRBJ2-7|NA|NA
TGTGCCAGCAGTTTAGGAGGGGGCAAGAACGAGCAGTACTTC
CASSLGGGKNEQYF
>TRBV5-1|TRBJ2-5|TRBD2|NA
TGCGCCAGCAGCTTGGGACTAGCGGGATTCAGGGGAGAGACCCAGTACTTC
CASSLGLAGFRGETQYF
>TRBV28|TRBJ1-5|TRBD1|NA
TGTGCCAGCAGTTTACAGGGACAGGGGGCGGCAGGTCAGCCCCAGCATTTT
CASSLQGQGAAGQPQHF
>TRBV2|TRBJ2-1|NA|NA
TGTGCCAGCAGCGGCCCGGTGGGGAGGGGGAATGAGCAGTTCTTC
CASSGPVGRGNEQFF
>TRBV7-9|TRBJ2-6|NA|once
TGTGCCAGCAGCTTAGGTTCGGGGATCTCTGGGGCCAACGTCCTGACTTTC
CASSLGSGISGANVLTF
>TRBV18|TRBJ2-1|TRBD2|many
TGTGCCAGCTCGACGACTAGCGCTGAGCAGTTCTTC
CASSTTSAEQFF
>TRBV27|TRBJ2-3|NA|NA
TGTGCCAGCAGTGGCTCCACCAGCACAGATACGCAGTATTTT
CASSGSTSTDTQYF
>TRBV7-2|TRBJ2-2|TRBD2|NA
TGTGCCAGCAGCTTAGAGCTAGCGGGTAACGGGGAGCTGTTTTTT
CASSLELAGNGELFF
>TRBV7-9|TRBJ2-1|NA|NA
TGTGCCAGCAGCTTAGAAGCCCGCGATGAGCAGTTCTTC
CASSLEARDEQFF
>TRBV5-1|TRBJ1-1|NA|once
TGCGCCAGCAGCGTGTCCGGGCCCACGGACACTGAAGCTTTCTTT
CASSVSGPTDTEAFF
>TRBV28|TRBJ2-1|NA|many
TGTGCCAGCAGATGGGACTCGAGCTCCTACAATGAGCAGTTCTTC
CASRWDSSSYNEQFF
>TRBV29-1|TRBJ2-1|TRBD2|NA
TGCAGCCATAGCGGGAGTGGTTACAATGAGCAGTTCTTC
CSHSGSGYNEQFF
>TRBV5-4|TRBJ1-1|NA|once
TGTGCCAGCAGCTTACAGGGCTGGATGAACACTGAAGCTTTCTTT
CASSLQGWMNTEAFF
>TRBV5-1|TRBJ2-7|NA|NA
TGCGCCAGCAGCTCAGGATCCTACGAGCAGTACTTC
CASSSGSYEQYF
>TRBV30|TRBJ2-1|TRBD2|NA
TGTGCCTGGAGTCGGCGGGGGGCGGGCAATGAGCAGTTCTTC
CAWSRRGAGNEQFF
>TRBV25-1|TRBJ1-5|NA|NA
TGTGCCAGCAGTGAAGGGGGCGCTAGCAATCAGCCCCAGCATTTT
CASSEGGASNQPQHF
>TRBV6-1|TRBJ1-1|TRBD1|few
TGTGCCAGCAGTGGGAGGACAGGACCTGGCGTAGCTTTCTTT
CASSGRTGPGVAFF
>TRBV6-5|TRBJ2-7|TRBD2|NA
TGTGCCAGCCGACTAGCGGGAAACTACGAGCAGTACTTC
CASRLAGNYEQYF
>TRBV2|TRBJ2-5|NA|many
TGTGCCAGCAGTGAACGGAGGGAGACCCAGTACTTC
CASSERRETQYF
>TRBV5-1|TRBJ2-1|NA|many
TGCGCCAGCAGCTCGGAGGACACTAAGCAGTTCTTC
CASSSEDTKQFF
>TRBV2|TRBJ2-1|NA|few
TGTGCCAGCAGCCAAAACAATGAGCAGTTCTTC
CASSQNNEQFF
>TRBV5-1|TRBJ1-1|TRBD1|NA
TGCGCCAGCAGCTCATGGACAGGGGGCGAAGCTTTCTTT
CASSSWTGGEAFF
>TRBV5-6|TRBJ2-1|NA|NA
TGTGCCAGCAGCTTGCAAGGGGCTGCATCCTACAATGAGCAGTTCTTC
CASSLQGAASYNEQFF
>TRBV5-1|TRBJ1-1|NA|NA
TGCGCCAGCAGCCCGGAGCTGAGAGTCAGGGCAAACACTGAAGCTTTCTTT
CASSPELRVRANTEAFF
>TRBV18|TRBJ2-7|NA|NA
TGTGCCAGCTCACCACCAGGAGGTCGGGGGGCGTTCGCGTTGGAGCAGTACTTC
CASSPPGGRGAFALEQYF
>TRBV27|TRBJ2-3|TRBD1|NA
TGTGCCAGCAGTTCAATAACAGGGGGAAGCACAGATACGCAGTATTTT
CASSSITGGSTDTQYF
>TRBV5-1|TRBJ2-1|TRBD2|NA
TGCGCCAGCAGCTTGGTTCTAGCGGAGTACAATGAGCAGTTCTTC
CASSLVLAEYNEQFF
>TRBV5-4|TRBJ2-3|TRBD1|few
TGTGCCAGCAGCGTACAGGGGTTGTCAGATACGCAGTATTTT
CASSVQGLSDTQYF
>TRBV7-9|TRBJ1-2|NA|once
TGTGCCAGCAGCTTAGAACTATTCGGCTATGGCTACACCTTC
CASSLELFGYGYTF
>TRBV11-2|TRBJ2-7|TRBD2|NA
TGTGCCAGCAGCTCCGCGACTAGCGGGAGTGCCGAGCAGTACTTC
CASSSATSGSAEQYF
>TRBV5-6|TRBJ2-5|TRBD2|NA
TGTGCCAGCAGCATGTATAGCGGGAGTGCAGAGACCCAGTACTTC
CASSMYSGSAETQYF
>TRBV6-5|TRBJ2-1|TRBD1|NA
TGTGCCAGCAGGCTGACCGGGACAGGTTACAATGAGCAGTTCTTC
CASRLTGTGYNEQFF
>TRBV29-1|TRBJ1-4|NA|NA
TGCAGCGTCCAAGGATCAGGAGAAAAACTGTTTTTT
CSVQGSGEKLFF
>TRBV9|TRBJ2-4|NA|many
TGTGCCCGAAAAGAGAAGCGGCAAAACATTCAGTACTTC
CARKEKRQNIQYF
>TRBV6-1|TRBJ2-7|NA|NA
TGTGCCAGCACGGACCAGGAGCAGTACTTC
CASTDQEQYF
>TRBV11-1|TRBJ2-7|TRBD1|NA
TGTGCCAGCAGCTTAGAGGGGGCCGGGGAGCAGTACTTC
CASSLEGAGEQYF
>TRBV19|TRBJ1-5|TRBD1|few
TGTGCCAGTAAATCAGGGGGCAGTCAGCCCCAGCATTTT
CASKSGGSQPQHF
>TRBV18|TRBJ2-1|TRBD2|NA
TGTGCCAGCTCGTCGGCCGGGGGGGCCTCCTACAATGAGCAGTTCTTC
CASSSAGGASYNEQFF
>TRBV29-1|TRBJ2-5|NA|NA
TGCAGCGTTGAATACTCACCACTTACCTCGCCGCTCGCCCGCCACAGTTGGGAGACCCAGTACTTC
CSVEYSPLTSPLARHSWETQYF
>TRBV5-6|TRBJ1-2|NA|NA
TGTGCCAGCAGCTTGGCCGGGGGCGCGGACTATGGCTACACCTTC
CASSLAGGADYGYTF
>TRBV28|TRBJ2-1|TRBD1|NA
TGTGCCAGCAGTTTATCCGGGACAGGGACCTACAATGAGCAGTTCTTC
CASSLSGTGTYNEQFF
>TRBV11-2|TRBJ2-7|TRBD2|few
TGTGCCAGCAGCTTAGTTGGGACTAGCGGGAGCGAGCAGTACTTC
CASSLVGTSGSEQYF